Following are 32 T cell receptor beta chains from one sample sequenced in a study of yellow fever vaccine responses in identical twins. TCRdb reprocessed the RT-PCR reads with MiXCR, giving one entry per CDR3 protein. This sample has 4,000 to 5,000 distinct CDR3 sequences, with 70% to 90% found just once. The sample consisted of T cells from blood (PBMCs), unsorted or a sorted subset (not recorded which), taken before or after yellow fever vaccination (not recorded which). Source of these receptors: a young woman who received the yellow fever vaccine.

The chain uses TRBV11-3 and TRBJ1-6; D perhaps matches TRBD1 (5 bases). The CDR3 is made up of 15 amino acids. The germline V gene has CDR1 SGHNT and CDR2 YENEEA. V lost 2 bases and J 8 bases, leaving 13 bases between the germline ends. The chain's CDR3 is CASSLQGFTDSPLHF. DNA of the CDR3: TGTGCCAGCAGCTTACAGGGATTTACGGATTCACCCCTCCACTTT. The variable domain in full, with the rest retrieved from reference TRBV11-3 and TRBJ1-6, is EAGVVQSPRYKIIEKKQPVAFWCNPISGHNTLYWYLQNLGQGPELLIRYENEEAVDDSQLPKDRFSAERLKGVDSTLKIQPAELGDSAVYLCASSLQGFTDSPLHFGNGTRLTVT.

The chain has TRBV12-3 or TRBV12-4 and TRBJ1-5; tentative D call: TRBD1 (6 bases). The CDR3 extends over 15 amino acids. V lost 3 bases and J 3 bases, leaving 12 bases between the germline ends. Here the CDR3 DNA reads TGTGCCAGCAGTTTCGCAGGACAGATCAATCAGCCCCAGCATTTT. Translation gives CASSFAGQINQPQHF.

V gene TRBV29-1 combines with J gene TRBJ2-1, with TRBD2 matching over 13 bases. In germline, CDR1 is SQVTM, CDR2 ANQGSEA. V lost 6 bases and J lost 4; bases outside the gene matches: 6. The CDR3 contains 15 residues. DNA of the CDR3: TGCAGCGTCTGGGGACTAGCGGGACGGTACAATGAGCAGTTCTTC. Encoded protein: CSVWGLAGRYNEQFF.

For the CDR3, the DNA is TGTGCCAGCAGCCAGATCGCGGACTACCTGGGGGAGCAGTACTTC. This gives the protein CASSQIADYLGEQYF. The chain couples TRBV11-2 to TRBJ2-7; the D gene is possibly TRBD2 (6 bases). V lost 5 bases and J 7 bases, leaving 21 bases between the germline ends. This CDR3 is built from 15 residues. Germline lookup yields CDR1 SGHAT and CDR2 FQNNGV.

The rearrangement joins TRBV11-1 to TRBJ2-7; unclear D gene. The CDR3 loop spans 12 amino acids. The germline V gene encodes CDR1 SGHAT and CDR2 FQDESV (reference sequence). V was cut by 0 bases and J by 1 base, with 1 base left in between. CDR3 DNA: TGTGCCAGCAGCTTAGCGTCCTACGAGCAGTACTTC. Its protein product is CASSLASYEQYF.

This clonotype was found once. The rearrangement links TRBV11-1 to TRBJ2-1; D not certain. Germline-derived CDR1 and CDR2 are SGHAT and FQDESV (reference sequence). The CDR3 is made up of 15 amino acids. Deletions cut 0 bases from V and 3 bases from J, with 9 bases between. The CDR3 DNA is TGTGCCAGCAGCTTAGCGGACCCCCTCTACAATGAGCAGTTCTTC. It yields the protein CASSLADPLYNEQFF.

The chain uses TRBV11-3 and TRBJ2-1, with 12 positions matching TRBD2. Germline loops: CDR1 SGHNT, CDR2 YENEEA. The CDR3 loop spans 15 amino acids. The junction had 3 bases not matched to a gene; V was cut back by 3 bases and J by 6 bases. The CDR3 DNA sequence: TGTGCCAGCAGCTTCGAACTAGCGGGAGGCAATGAGCAGTTCTTC. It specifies CASSFELAGGNEQFF.

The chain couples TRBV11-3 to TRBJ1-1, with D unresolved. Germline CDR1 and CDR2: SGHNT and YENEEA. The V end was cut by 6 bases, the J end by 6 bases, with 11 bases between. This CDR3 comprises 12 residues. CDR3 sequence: CASRFRRSEAFF. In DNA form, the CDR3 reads TGTGCCAGCAGATTCAGGCGTTCTGAAGCTTTCTTT.

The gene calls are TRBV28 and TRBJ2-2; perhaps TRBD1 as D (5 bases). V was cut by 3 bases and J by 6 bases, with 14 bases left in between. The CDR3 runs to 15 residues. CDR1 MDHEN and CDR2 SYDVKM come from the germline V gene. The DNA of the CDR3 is TGTGCCAGCAGTTTTCTCCAGGGTGGGCCCGGGGAGCTGTTTTTT. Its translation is CASSFLQGGPGELFF.

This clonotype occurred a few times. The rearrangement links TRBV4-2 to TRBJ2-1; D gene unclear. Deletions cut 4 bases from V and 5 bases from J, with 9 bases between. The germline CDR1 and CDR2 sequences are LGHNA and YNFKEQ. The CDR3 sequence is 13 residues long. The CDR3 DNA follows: TGTGCCAGCAGCCCAGATCGTAACAATGAGCAGTTCTTC. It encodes CASSPDRNNEQFF.

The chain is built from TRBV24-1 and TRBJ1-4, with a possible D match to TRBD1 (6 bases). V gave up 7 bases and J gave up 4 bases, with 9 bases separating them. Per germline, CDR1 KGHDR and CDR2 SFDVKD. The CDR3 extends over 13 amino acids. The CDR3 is CATRGQLNEKLFF. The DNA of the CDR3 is TGTGCCACCAGAGGACAGCTTAATGAAAAACTGTTTTTT.

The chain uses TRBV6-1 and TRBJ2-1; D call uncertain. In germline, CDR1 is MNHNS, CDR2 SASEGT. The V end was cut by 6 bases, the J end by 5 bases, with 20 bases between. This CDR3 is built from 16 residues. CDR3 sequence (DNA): TGTGCCAGCAGCCGCAACCCCGTCAGGAGTCACAATGAGCAGTTCTTC. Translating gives CASSRNPVRSHNEQFF.

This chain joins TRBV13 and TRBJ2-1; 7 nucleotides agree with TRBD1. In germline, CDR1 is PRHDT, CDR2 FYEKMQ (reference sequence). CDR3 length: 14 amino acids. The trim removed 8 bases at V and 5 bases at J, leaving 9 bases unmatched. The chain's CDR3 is CASRRGQGDNEQFF. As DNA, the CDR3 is TGTGCCAGCCGCCGAGGGCAGGGGGACAATGAGCAGTTCTTC.

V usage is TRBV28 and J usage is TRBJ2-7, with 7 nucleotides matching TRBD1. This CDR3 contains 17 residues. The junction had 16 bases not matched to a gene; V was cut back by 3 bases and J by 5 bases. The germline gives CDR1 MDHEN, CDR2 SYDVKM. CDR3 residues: CASSFKFLRTGGHEQYF. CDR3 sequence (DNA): TGTGCCAGCAGTTTCAAATTCCTCCGGACAGGCGGTCACGAGCAGTACTTC.

The CDR3 is CASSPPGATSYEQYF. CDR3 bases: TGTGCCAGCAGCCCCCCTGGGGCAACCTCCTACGAGCAGTACTTC. This rearrangement joins TRBV4-2 to TRBJ2-7; possibly TRBD1 for D (5 bases). Germline CDR1 LGHNA, CDR2 YNFKEQ. The CDR3 covers 15 residues. The V and J ends lost 4 bases and 0 bases respectively, with 13 bases between them.

CDR3 residues: CATSRDSGTGDTGELFF. The DNA of the CDR3 is TGTGCCACCAGCAGAGATTCGGGGACAGGGGACACCGGGGAGCTGTTTTTT. V is TRBV15 and J is TRBJ2-2; 10 bases agree with TRBD1. In germline, CDR1 is LNHNV, CDR2 YYDKDF (reference sequence). This CDR3 region has 17 residues. J lost 3 bases, V lost 0 bases, and 4 bases had no gene match.

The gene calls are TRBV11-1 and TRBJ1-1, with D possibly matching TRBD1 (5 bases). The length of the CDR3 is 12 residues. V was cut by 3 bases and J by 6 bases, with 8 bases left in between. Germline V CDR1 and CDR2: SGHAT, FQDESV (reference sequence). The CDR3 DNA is TGTGCCAGCAGCTTCTCGACAGCTGAAGCTTTCTTT. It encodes CASSFSTAEAFF.

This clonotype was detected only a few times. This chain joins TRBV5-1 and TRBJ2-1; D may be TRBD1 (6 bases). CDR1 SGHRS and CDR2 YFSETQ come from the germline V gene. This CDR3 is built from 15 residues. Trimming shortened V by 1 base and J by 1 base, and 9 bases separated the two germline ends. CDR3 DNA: TGCGCCAGCAGCTTGACAGGGCTTTCCTACAATGAGCAGTTCTTC. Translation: CASSLTGLSYNEQFF.

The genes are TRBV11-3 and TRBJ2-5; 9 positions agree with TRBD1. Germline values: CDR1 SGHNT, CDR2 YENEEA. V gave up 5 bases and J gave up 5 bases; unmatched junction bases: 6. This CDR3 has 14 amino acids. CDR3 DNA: TGTGCCAGCAGCACGGGACAGGGAGAGGAGACCCAGTACTTC. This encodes CASSTGQGEETQYF.

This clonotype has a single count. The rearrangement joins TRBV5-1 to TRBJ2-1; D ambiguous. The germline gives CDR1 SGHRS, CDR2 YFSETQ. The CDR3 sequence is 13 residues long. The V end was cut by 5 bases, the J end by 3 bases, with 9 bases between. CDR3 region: CASRPGGYNEQFF. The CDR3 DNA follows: TGCGCCAGCAGGCCCGGCGGCTACAATGAGCAGTTCTTC.

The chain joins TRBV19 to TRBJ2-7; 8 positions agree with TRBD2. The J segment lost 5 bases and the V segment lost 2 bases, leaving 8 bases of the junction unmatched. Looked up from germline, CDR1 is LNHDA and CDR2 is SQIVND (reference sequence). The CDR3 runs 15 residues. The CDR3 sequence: CASSISGRWQDEQYF. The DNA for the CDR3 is TGTGCCAGTAGTATAAGCGGGAGATGGCAGGACGAGCAGTACTTC.

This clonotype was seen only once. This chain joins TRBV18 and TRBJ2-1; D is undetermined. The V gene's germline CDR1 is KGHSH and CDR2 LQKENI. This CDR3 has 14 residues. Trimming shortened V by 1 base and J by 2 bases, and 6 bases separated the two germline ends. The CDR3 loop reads CASSPQSTYNEQFF. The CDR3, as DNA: TGTGCCAGCTCACCACAATCCACCTACAATGAGCAGTTCTTC.

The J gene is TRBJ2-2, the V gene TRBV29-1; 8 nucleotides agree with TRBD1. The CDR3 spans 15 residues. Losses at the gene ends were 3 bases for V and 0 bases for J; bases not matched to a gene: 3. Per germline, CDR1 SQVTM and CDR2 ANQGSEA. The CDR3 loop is CSVDPTGANTGELFF. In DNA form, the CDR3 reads TGCAGCGTTGATCCGACAGGGGCGAACACCGGGGAGCTGTTTTTT.

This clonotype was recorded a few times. The CDR3, as DNA: TGCGCCAGCAGCTTAGGACAGGGGGCAGGGGATACGCAGTATTTT. Translation: CASSLGQGAGDTQYF. The V gene is TRBV5-1, the J gene TRBJ2-3; TRBD1 matches at 11 bases. This CDR3 comprises 15 residues. V lost 2 bases and J lost 6; bases outside the gene matches: 5. Per the germline V gene, CDR1 is SGHRS and CDR2 is YFSETQ.

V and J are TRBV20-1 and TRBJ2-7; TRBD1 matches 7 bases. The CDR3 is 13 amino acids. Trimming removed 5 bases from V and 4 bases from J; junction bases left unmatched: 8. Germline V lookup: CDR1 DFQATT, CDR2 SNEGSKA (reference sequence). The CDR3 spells CSAPGTAMYEQYF. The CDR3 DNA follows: TGCAGTGCTCCCGGGACAGCTATGTACGAGCAGTACTTC.

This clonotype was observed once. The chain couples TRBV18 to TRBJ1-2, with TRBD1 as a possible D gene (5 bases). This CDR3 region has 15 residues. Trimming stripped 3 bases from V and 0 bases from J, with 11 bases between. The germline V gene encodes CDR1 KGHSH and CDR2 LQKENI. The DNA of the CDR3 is TGTGCCAGCTCACCGGAGACACAGGCTAACTATGGCTACACCTTC. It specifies CASSPETQANYGYTF.

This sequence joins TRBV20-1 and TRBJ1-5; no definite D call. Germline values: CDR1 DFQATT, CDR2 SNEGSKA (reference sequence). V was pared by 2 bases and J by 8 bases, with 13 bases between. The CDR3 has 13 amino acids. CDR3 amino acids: CSARHVDSEPQHF. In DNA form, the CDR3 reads TGCAGTGCTAGACACGTGGACTCGGAGCCCCAGCATTTT.

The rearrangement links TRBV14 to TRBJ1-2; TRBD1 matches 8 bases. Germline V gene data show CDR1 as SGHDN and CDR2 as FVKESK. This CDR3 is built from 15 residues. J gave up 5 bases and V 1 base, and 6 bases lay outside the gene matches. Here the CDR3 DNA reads TGTGCCAGCAGCCAAGCAGGGGGCGCATCGTATGGCTACACCTTC. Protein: CASSQAGGASYGYTF.

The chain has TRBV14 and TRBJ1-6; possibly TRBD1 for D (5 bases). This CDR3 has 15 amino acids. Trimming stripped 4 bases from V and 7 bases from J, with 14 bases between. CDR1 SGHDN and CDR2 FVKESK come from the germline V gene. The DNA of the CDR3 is TGTGCCAGCAGCCCGGGACCCGGCGGAAATTCACCCCTCCACTTT. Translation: CASSPGPGGNSPLHF. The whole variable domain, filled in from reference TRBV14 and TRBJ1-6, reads EAGVTQFPSHSVIEKGQTVTLRCDPISGHDNLYWYRRVMGKEIKFLLHFVKESKQDESGMPNNRFLAERTGGTYSTLKVQPAELEDSGVYFCASSPGPGGNSPLHFGNGTRLTVT.

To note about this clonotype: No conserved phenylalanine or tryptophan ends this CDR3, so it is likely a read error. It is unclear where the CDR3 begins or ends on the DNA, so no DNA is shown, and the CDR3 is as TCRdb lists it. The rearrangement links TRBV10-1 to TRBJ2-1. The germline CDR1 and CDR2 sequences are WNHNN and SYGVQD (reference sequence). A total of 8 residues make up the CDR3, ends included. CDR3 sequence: CASRIRLL.

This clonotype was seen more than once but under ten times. This CDR3 is CASSLWWGLWTEAFF. The CDR3 DNA is TGCGCCAGCAGTCTGTGGTGGGGATTGTGGACTGAAGCTTTCTTT. The chain couples TRBV23-1 to TRBJ1-1; D remains unclear. TRBV23-1 falls under the ORF class, with uncertain function. The CDR3 is 15 amino acids. With 4 bases removed from V and 5 bases from J, the gap between germline ends came to 17 bases.

The CDR3 here is CSVTSDGYEQYF. The DNA for the CDR3 is TGCAGCGTAACGTCTGACGGCTACGAGCAGTACTTC. This rearrangement joins TRBV29-1 to TRBJ2-7; unclear D gene. V was trimmed by 6 bases and J by 3 bases, leaving 12 bases between them. CDR1 and CDR2 (germline): SQVTM, ANQGSEA. This CDR3 has 12 residues.